These T cell receptor beta chains were read from a single sample in a study of control samples from healthy donors and cancer patients. Clones were sequenced by immunoSEQ multiplex PCR, and TCRdb holds only the in-frame ones, with some missing. The sample lists 200,000 to 250,000 clones; roughly 94% were seen once. Material for sequencing was blood. The receptors derive from a man aged 50 or older in good health. Both conserved end residues are part of each CDR3. D genes are given only for firm matches. Where a row states a size, it is once, few, many or the class of an expanded clone; other rows omit it.

d_gene: NA
v_gene: TRBV11-2
abundance: NA
j_gene: TRBJ1-3
CDR3nt: TGTGCCAGCAGCTTAGTTTTGGGCTACAACGGAAACACCATATATTTT
CDR3aa: CASSLVLGYNGNTIYF

d_gene: NA
v_gene: TRBV6-1
abundance: NA
j_gene: TRBJ2-7
CDR3nt: TGTGCCAGCAGTGAGCCCCCGACAGGTGCCTACGAGCAGTACTTC
CDR3aa: CASSEPPTGAYEQYF

d_gene: NA
v_gene: TRBV12-3/TRBV12-4
abundance: once
j_gene: TRBJ1-2
CDR3nt: TGTGCCAGCAGTTTAGCTATCTATGGCTACACCTTC
CDR3aa: CASSLAIYGYTF

d_gene: NA
v_gene: TRBV6-5
abundance: NA
j_gene: TRBJ1-4
CDR3nt: TGTGCCAGCAGAGGGAGGTACTGGAGTGAAAAACTGTTTTTT
CDR3aa: CASRGRYWSEKLFF

d_gene: TRBD1
v_gene: TRBV28
abundance: NA
j_gene: TRBJ1-1
CDR3nt: TGTGCCAGCAGTCCCAATGGACAGGGGAGCAAAGCTTTCTTT
CDR3aa: CASSPNGQGSKAFF

d_gene: NA
v_gene: TRBV5-1
abundance: NA
j_gene: TRBJ2-7
CDR3nt: TGCGCCAGCAGCTTGGTAAGCATGGACAGTTCCTACGAGCAGTACTTC
CDR3aa: CASSLVSMDSSYEQYF

d_gene: TRBD1
v_gene: TRBV2
abundance: NA
j_gene: TRBJ1-2
CDR3nt: TGTGCCAGCAACCCGGGACAGGGATTTGGCTACACCTTC
CDR3aa: CASNPGQGFGYTF

d_gene: NA
v_gene: TRBV24-1
abundance: NA
j_gene: TRBJ2-3
CDR3nt: TGTGCCACCAGTGATTTAGGAGGAGCTAGCACAGATACGCAGTATTTT
CDR3aa: CATSDLGGASTDTQYF

d_gene: NA
v_gene: TRBV7-6
abundance: NA
j_gene: TRBJ1-4
CDR3nt: TGTGCCAGCAGCTCAGACGGACAAAGTAATGAAAAACTGTTTTTT
CDR3aa: CASSSDGQSNEKLFF

d_gene: TRBD1
v_gene: TRBV7-9
abundance: few
j_gene: TRBJ1-1
CDR3nt: TGTGCCAGCAGCCGGGGTGTTGGACAGGGGTACGACACTGAAGCTTTCTTT
CDR3aa: CASSRGVGQGYDTEAFF

d_gene: TRBD2
v_gene: TRBV3-1/TRBV3-2
abundance: NA
j_gene: TRBJ2-4
CDR3nt: TGTGCCAGCAGCGAAGGGAGGGTGCGCATTCAGTACTTC
CDR3aa: CASSEGRVRIQYF

d_gene: NA
v_gene: TRBV5-1
abundance: NA
j_gene: TRBJ1-1
CDR3nt: TGCGCCAGCAGTGCTCAAGGAGGAAGTGAAGCTTTCTTT
CDR3aa: CASSAQGGSEAFF

d_gene: NA
v_gene: TRBV25-1
abundance: NA
j_gene: TRBJ1-2
CDR3nt: TGTGCCAGCAGTGGGGGCGGGGGGACGGGCTACACCTTC
CDR3aa: CASSGGGGTGYTF

d_gene: TRBD1
v_gene: TRBV14
abundance: NA
j_gene: TRBJ1-5
CDR3nt: TGTGCCAGCAGCCAAATGGGAGACAGGGTCAGCAATCAGCCCCAGCATTTT
CDR3aa: CASSQMGDRVSNQPQHF

d_gene: TRBD1
v_gene: TRBV6-5
abundance: NA
j_gene: TRBJ1-4
CDR3nt: TGTGCCAGCAGGGTGACCGGGACAGAAGGAAAACTGTTTTTT
CDR3aa: CASRVTGTEGKLFF

d_gene: NA
v_gene: TRBV18
abundance: NA
j_gene: TRBJ1-2
CDR3nt: TGTGCCAGCTCTCGCGAGGGGACCAACTATGGCTACACCTTC
CDR3aa: CASSREGTNYGYTF

d_gene: NA
v_gene: TRBV18
abundance: NA
j_gene: TRBJ1-4
CDR3nt: TGTGCCAGCTCACCAGCGGTACTTGCAACTAATGAAAAACTGTTTTTT
CDR3aa: CASSPAVLATNEKLFF

d_gene: TRBD2
v_gene: TRBV18
abundance: NA
j_gene: TRBJ2-3
CDR3nt: TGTGCCAGCTCAAACCCGCAGGGACTAGCGGGGGGGCACAGCACAGATACGCAGTATTTT
CDR3aa: CASSNPQGLAGGHSTDTQYF

d_gene: NA
v_gene: TRBV27
abundance: NA
j_gene: TRBJ2-5
CDR3nt: TGTGCCAGCAAGGGCTGGAGCCAAGAGACCCAGTACTTC
CDR3aa: CASKGWSQETQYF

d_gene: NA
v_gene: TRBV2
abundance: NA
j_gene: TRBJ2-7
CDR3nt: TGTGCCAGCAGGAGACAGGCCTCCTACGAGCAGTACTTC
CDR3aa: CASRRQASYEQYF

d_gene: NA
v_gene: TRBV5-1
abundance: NA
j_gene: TRBJ2-1
CDR3nt: TGCGCCAGCAGCTCCATTACAGGGAGCTCCTACAATGAGCAGTTCTTC
CDR3aa: CASSSITGSSYNEQFF

d_gene: TRBD2
v_gene: TRBV6-2/TRBV6-3
abundance: NA
j_gene: TRBJ2-3
CDR3nt: TGTGCCAGCAGCCGGACTAGCGGGGTAATAGATACGCAGTATTTT
CDR3aa: CASSRTSGVIDTQYF

d_gene: TRBD1
v_gene: TRBV18
abundance: NA
j_gene: TRBJ2-3
CDR3nt: TGTGCCAGCTCACCCAGACAGGGGCCGGGCACAGATACGCAGTATTTT
CDR3aa: CASSPRQGPGTDTQYF

d_gene: NA
v_gene: TRBV28
abundance: NA
j_gene: TRBJ2-2
CDR3nt: TGTGCCAGCAGTTGGAGAGACAGACGCGGGGAGCTGTTTTTT
CDR3aa: CASSWRDRRGELFF

d_gene: NA
v_gene: TRBV6-6
abundance: once
j_gene: TRBJ2-5
CDR3nt: TGTGCCAGCGGGGCAGGGGCAGAGACCCAGTACTTC
CDR3aa: CASGAGAETQYF

d_gene: NA
v_gene: TRBV6-5
abundance: NA
j_gene: TRBJ1-1
CDR3nt: TGTGCCAGCAGTTTTTTGATGAACACTGAAGCTTTCTTT
CDR3aa: CASSFLMNTEAFF

d_gene: NA
v_gene: TRBV5-1
abundance: NA
j_gene: TRBJ2-3
CDR3nt: TGCGCCAGCACACAGGGCACAGATACGCAGTATTTT
CDR3aa: CASTQGTDTQYF

d_gene: NA
v_gene: TRBV6-5
abundance: NA
j_gene: TRBJ1-1
CDR3nt: TGTGCCAGCAGTTGGGTAAACACTGAAGCTTTCTTT
CDR3aa: CASSWVNTEAFF

d_gene: NA
v_gene: TRBV21-1
abundance: NA
j_gene: TRBJ2-5
CDR3nt: TGTGCCAGCAGGGGGGAAGGGGTGGGAATTTTCGAGACCCAGTACTTC
CDR3aa: CASRGEGVGIFETQYF

d_gene: TRBD2
v_gene: TRBV7-2
abundance: NA
j_gene: TRBJ2-7
CDR3nt: TGTGCCAGCAGCCCCCAGGCCCTAGCGGGGTACGAGCAGTACTTC
CDR3aa: CASSPQALAGYEQYF

d_gene: TRBD1
v_gene: TRBV27
abundance: NA
j_gene: TRBJ2-7
CDR3nt: TGTGCCAGCAGTTTATCATGGACAGGGGGCGAGCAGTACTTC
CDR3aa: CASSLSWTGGEQYF

d_gene: NA
v_gene: TRBV5-1
abundance: NA
j_gene: TRBJ1-3
CDR3nt: TGCGCCAGCAGCCCCGACGGACTCTCTGGAAACAAGATATATTTT
CDR3aa: CASSPDGLSGNKIYF

d_gene: NA
v_gene: TRBV7-9
abundance: NA
j_gene: TRBJ1-2
CDR3nt: TGTGCCAGCAACCTCCCCAACTCCAACTATGGCTACACCTTC
CDR3aa: CASNLPNSNYGYTF

d_gene: TRBD1
v_gene: TRBV5-1
abundance: NA
j_gene: TRBJ1-1
CDR3nt: TGCGCCAGCAGCCTGACAGGGGGCACTGAAGCTTTCTTT
CDR3aa: CASSLTGGTEAFF

d_gene: TRBD1
v_gene: TRBV28
abundance: NA
j_gene: TRBJ1-2
CDR3nt: TGTGCCAGCAGTTTATGGGTCGGACAGGGCGCTCGGGATGGCTACACCTTC
CDR3aa: CASSLWVGQGARDGYTF

d_gene: NA
v_gene: TRBV7-9
abundance: NA
j_gene: TRBJ2-1
CDR3nt: TGTGCCAGCAATCTTTTGGTATACAATGAGCAGTTCTTC
CDR3aa: CASNLLVYNEQFF

d_gene: TRBD1
v_gene: TRBV2
abundance: once
j_gene: TRBJ2-2
CDR3nt: TGTGCCAGCATCGGACAGGGAGCCACCGGGGAGCTGTTTTTT
CDR3aa: CASIGQGATGELFF

d_gene: NA
v_gene: TRBV25-1
abundance: NA
j_gene: TRBJ1-3
CDR3nt: TGTGCCAGCAGCGTACAGGGTCGTGGAAACACCATATATTTT
CDR3aa: CASSVQGRGNTIYF

d_gene: NA
v_gene: TRBV18
abundance: NA
j_gene: TRBJ1-5
CDR3nt: TGTGCCAGCTCACCCTCAAAAAGTCAGCCCCAGCATTTT
CDR3aa: CASSPSKSQPQHF

d_gene: NA
v_gene: TRBV18
abundance: NA
j_gene: TRBJ2-3
CDR3nt: TGTGCCAGCTCCCCAGTCGCCATCAGCACAGATACGCAGTATTTT
CDR3aa: CASSPVAISTDTQYF

d_gene: TRBD1
v_gene: TRBV27
abundance: once
j_gene: TRBJ1-2
CDR3nt: TGTGCCAGTGGGACAGCGGGGGGCTACACCTTC
CDR3aa: CASGTAGGYTF

d_gene: NA
v_gene: TRBV7-8
abundance: NA
j_gene: TRBJ2-3
CDR3nt: TGTGCCAGCAGCTTATTCGGGCCGAGTAGCACAGATACGCAGTATTTT
CDR3aa: CASSLFGPSSTDTQYF

d_gene: NA
v_gene: TRBV5-1
abundance: NA
j_gene: TRBJ2-2
CDR3nt: TGCGCCAGCAGTCCTACGACAAGCACCGGGGAGCTGTTTTTT
CDR3aa: CASSPTTSTGELFF

d_gene: TRBD1
v_gene: TRBV18
abundance: NA
j_gene: TRBJ2-5
CDR3nt: TGTGCCAGCTCACCACGGACAGGGGGCGAACAAGAGACCCAGTACTTC
CDR3aa: CASSPRTGGEQETQYF

d_gene: NA
v_gene: TRBV10-3
abundance: NA
j_gene: TRBJ2-6
CDR3nt: TGTGCCATCAGTGAGAGTCTAGTCTCTGGGGCCAACGTCCTGACTTTC
CDR3aa: CAISESLVSGANVLTF

d_gene: NA
v_gene: TRBV11-1
abundance: NA
j_gene: TRBJ2-5
CDR3nt: TGTGCCAGCAGCTCCCCAGGGCGGGGCAAACAAGAGACCCAGTACTTC
CDR3aa: CASSSPGRGKQETQYF

d_gene: NA
v_gene: TRBV11-2
abundance: NA
j_gene: TRBJ1-5
CDR3nt: TGTGCCAGCAGCTCGACGCCGTTACAGTCTGGCGCGGGGCCCCAGCATTTT
CDR3aa: CASSSTPLQSGAGPQHF

d_gene: NA
v_gene: TRBV7-2
abundance: NA
j_gene: TRBJ1-1
CDR3nt: TGTGCCAGCAGCTTCCGGGACGTCAACACTGAAGCTTTCTTT
CDR3aa: CASSFRDVNTEAFF

d_gene: NA
v_gene: TRBV5-6
abundance: NA
j_gene: TRBJ1-2
CDR3nt: TGTGCCAGCAGCCCCTTGGGGTCAGTTGACTATGGCTACACCTTC
CDR3aa: CASSPLGSVDYGYTF